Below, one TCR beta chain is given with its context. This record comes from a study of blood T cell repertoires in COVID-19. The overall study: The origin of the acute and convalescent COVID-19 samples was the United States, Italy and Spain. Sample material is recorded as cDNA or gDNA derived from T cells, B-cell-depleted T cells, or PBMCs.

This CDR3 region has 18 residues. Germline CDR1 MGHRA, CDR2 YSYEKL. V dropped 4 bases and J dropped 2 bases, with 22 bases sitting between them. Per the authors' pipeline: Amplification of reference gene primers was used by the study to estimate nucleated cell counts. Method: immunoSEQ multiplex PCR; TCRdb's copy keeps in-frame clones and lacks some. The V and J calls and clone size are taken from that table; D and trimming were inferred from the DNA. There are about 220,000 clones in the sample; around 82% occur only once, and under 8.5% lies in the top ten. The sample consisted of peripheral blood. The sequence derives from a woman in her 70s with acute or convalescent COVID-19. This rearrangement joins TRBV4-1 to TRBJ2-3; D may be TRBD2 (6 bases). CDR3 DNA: TGCGCCAGCAGCCGTGGGGCGGAGGGGAATGGAATCACAGATACGCAGTATTTT. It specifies CASSRGAEGNGITDTQYF.